This T cell receptor beta chain was obtained from a study of T cell responses to AZD1222 COVID-19 vaccine. Sequencing was performed with immunoSEQ multiplex PCR; in TCRdb, only in-frame clones are kept and a portion is missing. This table holds 100,000 to 150,000 clones, 80% to 90% found once. Looked up from germline, CDR1 is DFQATT and CDR2 is SNEGSKA (reference sequence). V was pared by 3 bases and J by 1 base, with 15 bases between. CDR3 length: 15 amino acids. A word on this clone: The antigen is not known.

General study results and limits: The study reported that nearly half of spike-specific TCRs target unmutated variant regions. At 160-218 and 743-854, vaccine-associated CD4 TCRs were dominant, and they spanned spike. The donor group comprised mostly white British people and more females; the analysis possibly underestimated clonal diversity.

The receptor was isolated from an adult who received the AZD1222 COVID-19 vaccine. J is TRBJ1-2 and V is TRBV20-1, with D unclear. Material: peripheral blood, obtained 28 days after the second AZD1222 dose. The CDR3 DNA is TGCAGTGCTAGTTCCCCGTCCGTCTATAACTATGGCTACACCTTC. Its translation: CSASSPSVYNYGYTF.